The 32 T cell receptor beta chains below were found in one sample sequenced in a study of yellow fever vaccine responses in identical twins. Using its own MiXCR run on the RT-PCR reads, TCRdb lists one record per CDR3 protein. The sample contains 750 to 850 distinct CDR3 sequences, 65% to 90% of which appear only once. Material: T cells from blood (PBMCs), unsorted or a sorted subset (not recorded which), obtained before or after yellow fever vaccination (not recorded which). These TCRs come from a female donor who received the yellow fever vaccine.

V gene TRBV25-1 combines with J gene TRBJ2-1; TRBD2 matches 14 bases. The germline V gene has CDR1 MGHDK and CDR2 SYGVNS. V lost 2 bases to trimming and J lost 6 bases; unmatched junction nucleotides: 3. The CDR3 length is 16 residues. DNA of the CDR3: TGTGCCAGCAGTGAACCGGGGACTAGCGGGAGCAATGAGCAGTTCTTC. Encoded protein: CASSEPGTSGSNEQFF.

DNA of the CDR3: TGTGCCAGCATCCAATATAGCGGGGGGGCCGACGAGCAGTACGTC. It yields the protein CASIQYSGGADEQYV. V is TRBV7-9 and J is TRBJ2-7; 11 nucleotides line up with TRBD2. V gave up 7 bases and J gave up 5 bases; unmatched junction bases: 10. Germline V gene sequence: CDR1 SEHNR, CDR2 FQNEAQ (reference sequence). This CDR3 has 15 amino acids.

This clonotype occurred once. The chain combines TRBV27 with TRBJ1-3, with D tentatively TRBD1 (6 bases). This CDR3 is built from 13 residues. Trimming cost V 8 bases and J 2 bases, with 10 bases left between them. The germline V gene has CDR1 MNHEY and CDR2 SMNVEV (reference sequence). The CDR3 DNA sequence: TGTGCCAGCGGGGGGCCCCCTGGAAACACCATATATTTT. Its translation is CASGGPPGNTIYF.

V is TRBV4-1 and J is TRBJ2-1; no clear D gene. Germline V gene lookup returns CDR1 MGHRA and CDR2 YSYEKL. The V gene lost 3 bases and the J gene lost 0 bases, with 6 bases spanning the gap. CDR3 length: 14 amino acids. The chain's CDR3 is CASSQDGSYNEQFF. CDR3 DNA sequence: TGCGCCAGCAGCCAGGACGGCTCCTACAATGAGCAGTTCTTC.

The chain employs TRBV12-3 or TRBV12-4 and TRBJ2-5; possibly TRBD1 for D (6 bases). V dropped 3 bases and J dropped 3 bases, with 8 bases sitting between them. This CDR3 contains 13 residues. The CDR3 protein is CASSFRQEETQYF. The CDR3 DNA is TGTGCCAGCAGTTTTAGACAGGAAGAGACCCAGTACTTC.

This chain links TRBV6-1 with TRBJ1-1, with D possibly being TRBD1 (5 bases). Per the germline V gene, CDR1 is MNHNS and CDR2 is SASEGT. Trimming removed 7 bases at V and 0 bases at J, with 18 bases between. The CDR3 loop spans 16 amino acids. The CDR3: CASTNAPWGMNTEAFF. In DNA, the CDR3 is TGTGCCAGCACCAACGCCCCCTGGGGCATGAACACTGAAGCTTTCTTT.

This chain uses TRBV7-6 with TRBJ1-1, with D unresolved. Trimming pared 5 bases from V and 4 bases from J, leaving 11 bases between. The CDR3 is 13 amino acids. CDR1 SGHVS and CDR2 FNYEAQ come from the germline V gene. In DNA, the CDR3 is TGTGCCAGCAGCGGTTTTCAGGTCACTGAAGCTTTCTTT. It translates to CASSGFQVTEAFF.

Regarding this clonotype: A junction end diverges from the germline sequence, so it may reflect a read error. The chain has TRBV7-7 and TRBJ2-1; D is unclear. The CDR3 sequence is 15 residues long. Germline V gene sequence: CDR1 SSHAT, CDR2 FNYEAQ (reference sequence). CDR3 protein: CASSPAIGVNNEQFF. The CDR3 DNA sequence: TGTGCTAGCAGCCCAGCAATTGGGGTGAACAATGAGCAGTTCTTC.

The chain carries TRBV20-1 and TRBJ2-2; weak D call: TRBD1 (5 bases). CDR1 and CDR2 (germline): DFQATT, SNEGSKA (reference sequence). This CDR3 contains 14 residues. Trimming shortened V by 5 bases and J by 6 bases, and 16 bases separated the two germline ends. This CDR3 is CSAQRTTFSGELFF. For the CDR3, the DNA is TGCAGTGCTCAACGGACAACCTTCTCCGGGGAGCTGTTTTTT.

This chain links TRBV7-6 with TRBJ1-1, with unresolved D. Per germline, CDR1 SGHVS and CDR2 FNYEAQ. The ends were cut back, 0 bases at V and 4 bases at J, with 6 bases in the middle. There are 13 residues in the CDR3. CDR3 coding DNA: TGTGCCAGCAGCTTAGCCAGTGGCACTGAAGCTTTCTTT. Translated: CASSLASGTEAFF. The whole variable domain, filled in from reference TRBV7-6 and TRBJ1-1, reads GAGVSQSPRYKVTKRGQDVALRCDPISGHVSLYWYRQALGQGPEFLTYFNYEAQQDKSGLPNDRFSAERPEGSISTLTIQRTEQRDSAMYRCASSLASGTEAFFGQGTRLTVV.

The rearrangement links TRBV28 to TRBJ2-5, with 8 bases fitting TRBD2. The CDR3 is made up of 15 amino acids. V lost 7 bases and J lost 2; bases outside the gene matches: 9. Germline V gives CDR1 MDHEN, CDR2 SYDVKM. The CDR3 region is CASTVAGNKQETQYF. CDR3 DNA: TGTGCCAGCACCGTAGCGGGAAATAAGCAAGAGACCCAGTACTTC.

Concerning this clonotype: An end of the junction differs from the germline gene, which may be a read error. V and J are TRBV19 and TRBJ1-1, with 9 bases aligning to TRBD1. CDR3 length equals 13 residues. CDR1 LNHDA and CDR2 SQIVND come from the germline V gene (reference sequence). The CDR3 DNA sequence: TGTGCCAGCGGGGACAGGGTGAAAACTGAAGCTTTCTTT. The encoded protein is CASGDRVKTEAFF.

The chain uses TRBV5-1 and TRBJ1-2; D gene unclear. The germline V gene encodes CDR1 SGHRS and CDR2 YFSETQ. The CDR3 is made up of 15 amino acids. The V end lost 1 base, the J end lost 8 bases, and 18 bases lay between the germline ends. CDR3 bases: TGCGCCAGCAGCTTGATCGGGGAGGGAACGGGCGGCTACACCTTC. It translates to CASSLIGEGTGGYTF.

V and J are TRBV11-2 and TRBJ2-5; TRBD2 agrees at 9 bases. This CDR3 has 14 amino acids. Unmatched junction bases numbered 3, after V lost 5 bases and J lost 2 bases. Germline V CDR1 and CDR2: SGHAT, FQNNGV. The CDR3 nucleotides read TGTGCCAGCAGCGTGGGACTAGCACAAGAGACCCAGTACTTC. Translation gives CASSVGLAQETQYF.

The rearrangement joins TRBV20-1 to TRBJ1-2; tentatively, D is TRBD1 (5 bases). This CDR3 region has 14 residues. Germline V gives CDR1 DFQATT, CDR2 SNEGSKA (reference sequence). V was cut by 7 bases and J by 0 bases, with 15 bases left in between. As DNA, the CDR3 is TGCAGTGGTTCCGGGAGGGGAGCTAACTATGGCTACACCTTC. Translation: CSGSGRGANYGYTF.

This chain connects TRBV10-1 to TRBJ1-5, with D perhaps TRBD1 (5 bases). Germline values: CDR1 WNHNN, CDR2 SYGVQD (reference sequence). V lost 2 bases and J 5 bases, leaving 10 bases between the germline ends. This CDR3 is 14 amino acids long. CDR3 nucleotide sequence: TGCGCCAGCAGTGAGGTCCGGGGCGATCAGCCCCAGCATTTT. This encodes CASSEVRGDQPQHF.

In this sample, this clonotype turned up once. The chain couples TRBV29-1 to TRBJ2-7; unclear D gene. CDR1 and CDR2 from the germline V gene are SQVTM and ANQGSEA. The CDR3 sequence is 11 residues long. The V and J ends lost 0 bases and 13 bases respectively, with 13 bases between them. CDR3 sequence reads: CSVEEKMGKYF. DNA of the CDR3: TGCAGCGTTGAAGAGAAAATGGGAAAATACTTC.

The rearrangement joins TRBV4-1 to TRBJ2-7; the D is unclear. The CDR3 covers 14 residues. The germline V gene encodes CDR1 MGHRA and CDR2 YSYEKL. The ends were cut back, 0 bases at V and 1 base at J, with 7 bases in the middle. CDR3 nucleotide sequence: TGCGCCAGCAGCCAAGATTTAGGGTCCTACGAGCAGTACTTC. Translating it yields CASSQDLGSYEQYF.

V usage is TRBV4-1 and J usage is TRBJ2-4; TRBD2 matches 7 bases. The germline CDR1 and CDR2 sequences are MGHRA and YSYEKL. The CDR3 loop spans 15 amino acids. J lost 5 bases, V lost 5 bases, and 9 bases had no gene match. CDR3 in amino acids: CASSGPGRGQNIQYF. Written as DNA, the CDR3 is TGCGCCAGCAGCGGTCCAGGGAGGGGCCAAAACATTCAGTACTTC.

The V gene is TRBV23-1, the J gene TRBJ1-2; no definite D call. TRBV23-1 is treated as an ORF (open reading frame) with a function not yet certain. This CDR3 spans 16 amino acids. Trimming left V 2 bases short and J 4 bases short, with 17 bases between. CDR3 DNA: TGCGCCAGCAGTCAACGATATGTCGGACCTGGCTATGGCTACACCTTC. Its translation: CASSQRYVGPGYGYTF.

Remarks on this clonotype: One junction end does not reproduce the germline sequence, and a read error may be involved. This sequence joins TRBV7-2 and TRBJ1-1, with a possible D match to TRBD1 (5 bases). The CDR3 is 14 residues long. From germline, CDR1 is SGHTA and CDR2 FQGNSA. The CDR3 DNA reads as TGTGCCAGCAGCTTCTCTTGGCAGGGTAGTGAAGCTTTTTTT. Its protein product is CASSFSWQGSEAFF.

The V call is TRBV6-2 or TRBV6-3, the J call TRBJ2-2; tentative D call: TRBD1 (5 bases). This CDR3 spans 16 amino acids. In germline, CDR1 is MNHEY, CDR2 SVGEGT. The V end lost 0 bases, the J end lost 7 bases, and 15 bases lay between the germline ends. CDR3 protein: CASSYSQGGVFGELFF. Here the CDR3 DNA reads TGTGCCAGCAGTTACTCTCAGGGTGGGGTCTTCGGGGAGCTGTTTTTT.

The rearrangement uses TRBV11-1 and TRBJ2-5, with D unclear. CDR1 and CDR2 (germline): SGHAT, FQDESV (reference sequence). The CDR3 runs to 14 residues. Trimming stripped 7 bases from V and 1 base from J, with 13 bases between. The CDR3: CASTHGRIQETQYF. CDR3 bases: TGTGCCAGCACCCACGGGCGCATCCAAGAGACCCAGTACTTC.

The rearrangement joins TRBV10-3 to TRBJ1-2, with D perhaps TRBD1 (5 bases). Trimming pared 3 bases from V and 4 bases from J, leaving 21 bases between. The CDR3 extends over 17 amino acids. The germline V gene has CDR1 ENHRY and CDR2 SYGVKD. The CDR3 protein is CAISDFGRGFEGYGYTF. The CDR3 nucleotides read TGTGCCATCAGTGATTTTGGACGGGGCTTTGAGGGCTATGGCTACACCTTC.

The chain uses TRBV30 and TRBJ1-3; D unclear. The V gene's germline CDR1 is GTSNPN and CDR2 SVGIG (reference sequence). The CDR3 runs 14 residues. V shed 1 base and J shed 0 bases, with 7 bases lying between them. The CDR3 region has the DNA TGTGCCTGGAGTGAGCTGAGCTCTGGAAACACCATATATTTT. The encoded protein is CAWSELSSGNTIYF.

The DNA of the CDR3 is TGTGCCAGCAGCTTGGGGGAGATTTATACGCAGTATTTT. Protein: CASSLGEIYTQYF. The rearrangement links TRBV5-4 to TRBJ2-3; D perhaps matches TRBD2 (5 bases). The germline V gene has CDR1 SGHNT and CDR2 YYREEE (reference sequence). Trimming took off 0 bases at V and 7 bases at J, with 9 bases between the two ends. The CDR3 spans 13 residues.

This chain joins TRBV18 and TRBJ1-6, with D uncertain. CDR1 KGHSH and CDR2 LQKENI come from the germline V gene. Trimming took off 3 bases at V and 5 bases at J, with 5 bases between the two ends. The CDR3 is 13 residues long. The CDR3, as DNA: TGTGCCAGCTCACCCACGGATAATTCACCCCTCCACTTT. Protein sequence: CASSPTDNSPLHF.

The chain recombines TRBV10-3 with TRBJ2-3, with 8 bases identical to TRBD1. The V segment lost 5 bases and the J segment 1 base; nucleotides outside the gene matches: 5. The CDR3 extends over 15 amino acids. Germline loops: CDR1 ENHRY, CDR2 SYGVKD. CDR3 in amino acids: CAISPGQGRTDTQYF. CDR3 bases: TGTGCCATCAGTCCTGGACAGGGCCGCACAGATACGCAGTATTTT.

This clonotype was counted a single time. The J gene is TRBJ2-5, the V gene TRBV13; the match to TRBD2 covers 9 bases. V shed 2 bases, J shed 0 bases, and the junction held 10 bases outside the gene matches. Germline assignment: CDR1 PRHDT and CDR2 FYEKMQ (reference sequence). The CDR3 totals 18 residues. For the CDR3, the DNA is TGTGCCAGCAGCTTAATCGGGCTAGCGGGGAACCACCAAGAGACCCAGTACTTC. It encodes CASSLIGLAGNHQETQYF.

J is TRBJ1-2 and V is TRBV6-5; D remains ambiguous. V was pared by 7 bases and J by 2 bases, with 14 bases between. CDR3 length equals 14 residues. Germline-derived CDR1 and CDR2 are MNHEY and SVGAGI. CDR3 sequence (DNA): TGTGCCAGCACCCCCGGACGGAAAAACTATGGCTACACCTTC. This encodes CASTPGRKNYGYTF.

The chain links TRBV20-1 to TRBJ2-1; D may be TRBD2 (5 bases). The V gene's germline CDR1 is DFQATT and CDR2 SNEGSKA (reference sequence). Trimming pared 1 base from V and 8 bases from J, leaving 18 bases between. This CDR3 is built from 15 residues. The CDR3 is CSARVWGVVGDEQFF. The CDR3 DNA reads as TGCAGTGCTAGAGTTTGGGGTGTGGTGGGAGATGAGCAGTTCTTC.

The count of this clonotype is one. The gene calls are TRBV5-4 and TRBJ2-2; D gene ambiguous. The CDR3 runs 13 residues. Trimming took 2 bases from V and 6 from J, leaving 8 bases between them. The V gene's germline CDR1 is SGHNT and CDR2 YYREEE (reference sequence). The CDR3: CASSFFGAGELFF. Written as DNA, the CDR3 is TGTGCCAGCAGCTTCTTTGGGGCCGGGGAGCTGTTTTTT.